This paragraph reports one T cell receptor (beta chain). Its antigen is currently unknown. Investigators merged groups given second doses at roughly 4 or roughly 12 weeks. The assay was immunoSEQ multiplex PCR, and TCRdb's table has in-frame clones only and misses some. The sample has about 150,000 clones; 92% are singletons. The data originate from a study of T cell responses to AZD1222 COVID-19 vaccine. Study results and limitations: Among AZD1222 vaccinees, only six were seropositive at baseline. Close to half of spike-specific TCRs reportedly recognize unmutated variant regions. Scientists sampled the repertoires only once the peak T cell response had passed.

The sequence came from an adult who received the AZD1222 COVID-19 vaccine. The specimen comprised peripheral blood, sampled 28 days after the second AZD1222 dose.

The CDR3 DNA sequence: TGTGCCAGCAGCCAAGTGGGCGGGACTAGCGGGAGGGGCAATGAGCAGTTCTTC. This codes for CASSQVGGTSGRGNEQFF. The V gene is TRBV3-1 (or the pseudogene TRBV3-2), the J gene TRBJ2-1, with 16 positions matching TRBD2. Losses at the gene ends were 1 base for V and 6 bases for J; bases not matched to a gene: 6. Per the germline V gene, CDR1 is LGHDT and CDR2 is YNNKEL (reference sequence). The CDR3 consists of 18 residues.